This T cell receptor beta chain was recorded in a study of T cell responses to AZD1222 COVID-19 vaccine (dated by TCRdb to the early 2020s). Context from the whole study: AZD1222 recipients whose second dose came at about 4 weeks and those whose second dose came at about 12 weeks were combined into one group, since spike-specific TCR depth and breadth did not differ between the two schedules. Trial participants were enrolled by age into subgroups of 18-55, 56-69 and 70-plus years, and about 150, 27 and 61 TCR-sequenced participants, respectively, were included in these subgroups. A total of 233 trial participants underwent TCR sequencing, of whom some 210 received two doses of AZD1222 and some 26 received two doses of the MenACWY control vaccine. Results and caveats for the whole study, not just this receptor: Conclusions about previously exposed vaccinees are limited because only five to seven AZD1222 recipients were SARS-CoV-2 seropositive at baseline. Reportedly, almost half of the unique spike-specific TCRs recognized epitopes lying outside the regions that are mutated in the B.1.351 and B.1.1.7 variants. After two AZD1222 doses, both the breadth and the depth of spike-specific TCRs were significantly higher than at day 0 and than in MenACWY recipients. Participants were mostly white British and included more females than males, and it was suggested by the authors that clonal diversity may have been underestimated. The 56-69-year group was small, and its depth increase did not reach significance, likely because of low power. The vaccine-associated CD4 TCRs covered the entire spike protein, and the dominant responses fell in regions 160-218 and 743-854. Because no day 14 peak-response samples were available, repertoires were characterized only after the peak T cell response.

This specimen's time point label, per the study, means: baseline before first vaccination. The vaccinee samples were drawn from two UK trials, COV001 and COV002, one of which was a single-blind randomized controlled phase 2/3 trial testing AZD1222 (ChAdOx1 nCoV-19) in healthy adults. For TCRbeta chain sequencing, PBMC samples were collected from trial participants at day 0 and at day 28 after the second dose. From the cysteine through the phenylalanine, the CDR3 covers 17 amino acids. Solely the CDR3 DNA is kept, with 51 bases framed from the first base. Trimming at the junction amounts to 7 bases on V and 2 bases on J, and the germline ends lie 22 bases apart. Per the germline V gene, SGHAT is the CDR1 and FQNNGV is the CDR2. The CDR3 regions of human TCRbeta chains were subjected to immunosequencing. Per the authors' processing: Repertoire TCRs were checked for matches against a reference library of SARS-CoV-2-specific TCRs that had been generated using the MIRA antigen-specificity platform. Breadth was defined as the fraction of unique TCRs that were SARS-CoV-2-associated. Depth was defined as the fraction of total T cells that were SARS-CoV-2-associated. Using the MIRA data, each spike-specific TCR was assigned both to the spike region to which the TCR was reactive and to a CD4 or CD8 class. Log10-transformed breadth and depth values were compared by one-way ANOVA with Sidak's multiple comparisons tests. TCRdb obtained this table from immuneACCESS and retained in-frame rearrangements with V and J assigned. These tables miss some clones; where compared with another copy, unresolved V genes account for less than half of the shortfall, and the remainder is unexplained. V and J calls and clone size are as listed in that table; D and trimming were resolved from the DNA. For this sample there are around 160,000 clones; 94% appear just once. The top ten constitute approximately 0.6% of the sample.

In the case of this clone: No antigen is known for it. No clone much larger than this one lies a single base away; base qualities are absent.

The sequence joins TRBV11-2 to TRBJ2-3; 7 matching bases give a weak D call of TRBD2. The sequence was collected from an adult in good health. Sequencing used peripheral blood, obtained on day 0 of AZD1222 vaccination. The sequence in DNA is TGTGCCAGCACGCACGGTGGGACGGCGGGGGCCACAGATACGCAGTATTTT. Its translation is CASTHGGTAGATDTQYF.